This T cell receptor (beta chain) stems from a study of cytomegalovirus exposure and HLA in healthy donors. Notes on the study in general: The classifier reportedly diagnosed cytomegalovirus status with high specificity and sensitivity. The study flagged fewer than 200 TCR beta chains as cytomegalovirus-associated.

Trimming took 5 bases from V and 5 from J, leaving 9 bases between them. The germline V gene has CDR1 DFQATT and CDR2 SNEGSKA (reference sequence). The CDR3 contains 11 residues. Some clones are missing from TCRdb's copy, which holds only in-frame ones; the method was immunoSEQ multiplex PCR. The repertoire holds some 150,000 clones, about 89% seen once, with under 0.8% in the top ten. On this clone itself: Antigen unknown. The sample has other DNA sequences that encode this CDR3 too.

Sequences were obtained from PBMCs. This receptor was obtained from a man aged 18 to 35 in good health and CMV-seronegative. V usage is TRBV20-1 and J usage is TRBJ2-5, with a tentative D call TRBD1 (5 bases). The DNA of the CDR3 is TGCAGTGCTGGGGCAGGGGAGACCCAGTACTTC. This sequence encodes CSAGAGETQYF.